Following are 12 T cell receptor beta chains from one sample sequenced in a study of blood T cell repertoires in COVID-19. Only in-frame clones appear in the TCRdb table, and some are missing; sequencing was by immunoSEQ multiplex PCR. The repertoire holds roughly 130,000 clones, with 84% as singletons. What was sequenced was peripheral blood. These receptors came from a man aged 30 to 39 with COVID-19, enrolled during active disease.

This clone was found once. This sequence joins TRBV24-1 and TRBJ2-2, with TRBD1 as a possible D gene (5 bases). The CDR3 has 13 residues. V was cut by 6 bases and J by 1 base, with 5 bases left in between. Germline values: CDR1 KGHDR, CDR2 SFDVKD. This CDR3 is CATSRGNTGELFF. As DNA, the CDR3 is TGTGCCACCAGTAGGGGGAACACCGGGGAGCTGTTTTTT.

CDR3 in DNA: TGTGCCAGCAGTCCGTCTTTAGGGGGCGAGGCCTATGAAAAACTGTTTTTT. This codes for CASSPSLGGEAYEKLFF. The V and J genes are TRBV28 and TRBJ1-4; 7 bases fit TRBD1. The CDR3 sequence is 17 residues long. The trim removed 5 bases at V and 6 bases at J, leaving 15 bases unmatched. The V gene's germline CDR1 is MDHEN and CDR2 SYDVKM.

This clone has only one observation. The V and J genes are TRBV20-1 and TRBJ2-1; D may be TRBD2 (6 bases). V lost 3 bases and J lost 4, with 16 bases in between. There are 15 residues in the CDR3. Germline CDR1 DFQATT, CDR2 SNEGSKA (reference sequence). CDR3 region: CSASGGGMSYNEQFF. The CDR3 nucleotides are TGCAGTGCTAGTGGCGGCGGGATGTCGTACAATGAGCAGTTCTTC.

This chain joins TRBV5-4 and TRBJ1-3, with no clear D. The CDR3 consists of 16 residues. The germline CDR1 and CDR2 sequences are SGHNT and YYREEE (reference sequence). Between the trimmed V and J ends, which lost 4 bases and 0 bases, there was a span of 14 bases. The CDR3 loop reads CASSPPGGTSGNTIYF. CDR3 DNA sequence: TGTGCCAGCAGCCCGCCGGGAGGCACCTCTGGAAACACCATATATTTT.

This chain uses TRBV2 with TRBJ1-5; 9 bases align to TRBD1. V lost 6 bases and J lost 2; bases outside the gene matches: 5. Germline loops: CDR1 SNHLY, CDR2 FYNNEI. This CDR3 has 15 amino acids. DNA of the CDR3: TGTGCCAGCAGGACAGGGGGTATGGGCAATCAGCCCCAGCATTTT. It yields the protein CASRTGGMGNQPQHF.

The chain's CDR3 is CATGRRENEQFF. CDR3 DNA: TGTGCCACCGGTCGGCGGGAGAATGAGCAGTTCTTC. V and J are TRBV7-9 and TRBJ2-1; TRBD2 matches at 7 bases. Trimming removed 10 bases from V and 7 bases from J; junction bases left unmatched: 7. The V gene's germline CDR1 is SEHNR and CDR2 FQNEAQ (reference sequence). CDR3 length: 12 residues.

The genes are TRBV6-5 and TRBJ2-3; weak D call: TRBD2 (7 bases). The V gene lost 6 bases and the J gene lost 2 bases, with 15 bases spanning the gap. The CDR3 runs to 15 residues. The germline CDR1 and CDR2 sequences are MNHEY and SVGAGI. CDR3 in DNA: TGTGCCAGCAGCTCAGGGGAGGGACACACAGATACGCAGTATTTT. It is translated as CASSSGEGHTDTQYF.

The rearrangement uses TRBV7-3 and TRBJ2-1, with TRBD2 matching over 14 bases. With 5 bases clipped from V and 9 bases from J, the junction kept 9 bases outside the gene matches. The CDR3 extends over 16 amino acids. CDR1 is SGHTA, CDR2 FQGTGA, per germline. As DNA, the CDR3 is TGTGCCAGCAGCCCCTCGGGGACTAGCGGGAGTCGTGAGCAGTTCTTC. It encodes CASSPSGTSGSREQFF.

This clone was observed once. J is TRBJ1-4 and V is TRBV13; weak D call: TRBD1 (5 bases). In germline, CDR1 is PRHDT, CDR2 FYEKMQ (reference sequence). This CDR3 region has 15 residues. V was trimmed by 3 bases and J by 7 bases, leaving 15 bases between them. CDR3 amino acids: CASSFFGGVGEKLFF. The CDR3 coding sequence is TGTGCCAGCAGCTTCTTCGGGGGTGTTGGTGAAAAACTGTTTTTT.

This clone has a handful of counts. This rearrangement joins TRBV6-5 to TRBJ2-7, with 11 bases fitting TRBD2. Germline lookup yields CDR1 MNHEY and CDR2 SVGAGI. There are 14 residues in the CDR3. Trimming took 4 bases from V and 7 from J; bases not matched to a gene: 6. CDR3 region: CASSLAGGPGEQYF. CDR3 nucleotide sequence: TGTGCCAGCAGTTTAGCGGGAGGGCCGGGTGAGCAGTACTTC.

This clone was detected only once. The chain uses TRBV11-3 and TRBJ2-1; 8 bases map to TRBD2. The V segment lost 5 bases and the J segment 6 bases; nucleotides outside the gene matches: 3. Germline CDR1 SGHNT, CDR2 YENEEA. The CDR3 covers 13 residues. The CDR3 is CASSPGTSNEQFF. The CDR3 nucleotides are TGTGCCAGCAGCCCGGGGACTAGCAATGAGCAGTTCTTC.

CDR3 sequence (DNA): TGTGCCAGCAGCCAAGGAAGTAGCGGGAGGCCCCCCTACAATGAGCAGTTCTTC. Translated: CASSQGSSGRPPYNEQFF. J is TRBJ2-1 and V is TRBV3-1 (or the pseudogene TRBV3-2); 10 nucleotides agree with TRBD2. The CDR3 has 18 residues. The V segment lost 1 base and the J segment 2 bases; nucleotides outside the gene matches: 8. Germline values: CDR1 LGHDT, CDR2 YNNKEL (reference sequence).